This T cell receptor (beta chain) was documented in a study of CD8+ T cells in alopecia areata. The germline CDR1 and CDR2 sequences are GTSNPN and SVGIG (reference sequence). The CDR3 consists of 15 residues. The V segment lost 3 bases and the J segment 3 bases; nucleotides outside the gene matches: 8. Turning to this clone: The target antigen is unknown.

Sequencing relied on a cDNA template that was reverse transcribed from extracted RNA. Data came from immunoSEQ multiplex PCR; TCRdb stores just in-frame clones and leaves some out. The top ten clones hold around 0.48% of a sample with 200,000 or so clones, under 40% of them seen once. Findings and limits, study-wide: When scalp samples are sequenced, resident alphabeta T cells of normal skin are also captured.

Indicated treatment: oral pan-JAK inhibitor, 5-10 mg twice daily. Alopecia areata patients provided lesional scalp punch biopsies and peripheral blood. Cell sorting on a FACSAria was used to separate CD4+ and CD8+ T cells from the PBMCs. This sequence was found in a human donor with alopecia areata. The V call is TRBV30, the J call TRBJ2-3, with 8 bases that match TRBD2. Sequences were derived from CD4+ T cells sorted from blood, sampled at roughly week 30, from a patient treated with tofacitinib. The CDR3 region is CAWRTGTRLTDTQYF. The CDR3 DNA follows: TGTGCCTGGAGAACCGGGACTAGATTAACAGATACGCAGTATTTT.